The TCR beta chain under discussion was sequenced for a study of spatial heterogeneity in lung cancer. TCRdb reprocessed the 5' RACE reads via MiXCR and lists one record per CDR3 protein. The sample has tens of thousands of distinct CDR3 sequences, approximately 20% seen once; the top ten hold roughly 6.2%. Stated time point: sample taken at primary tumor resection. Material for sequencing was whole RNA from tumor, nontumor lung or frozen PBMC, left unsorted. Germline V gene data show CDR1 as SGHRS and CDR2 as YFSETQ. This CDR3 has 12 residues. This clonotype appeared many times. One end of the junction fails to match germline, which may point to a read error.

The TCR was taken from a male donor with early-stage non-small cell lung cancer. This rearrangement joins TRBV5-1 to TRBJ2-7, with TRBD1 matching 8 bases. The sample consisted of PBMCs, taken at surgery. The CDR3 loop is CASSLGQGLQSF. Written as DNA, the CDR3 is TGCGCCAGCAGCCTCGGACAGGGCCTTCAATCCTTC.